Below, one T cell receptor (beta chain) is given with its context. What it binds is not known. The record originates from a study of shared clonotypes between healthy human individuals. Whole-study findings and limits: It was anticipated that sequencing depth would influence how many clonotypes donors shared.

The CDR3 extends over 15 amino acids. CDR1 is MNHNY and CDR2 is SVGAGI in the germline V gene (reference sequence). Deletions cut 4 bases from V and 0 bases from J, with 12 bases between. An assay was performed, and its level was deep. Measured with immunoSEQ multiplex PCR; TCRdb has only the in-frame clones, and not every one. The repertoire holds some 2.1 million clones, with roughly 94% as singletons. The receptor was derived from a man aged 18 to 30 in good health. The sample comprised naive CD4+ T cells sorted from blood. Subset defined: CD45RA+ positively selected. The V gene is TRBV6-6, the J gene TRBJ1-1; no reliable D call. CDR3 nucleotides: TGTGCCAGCAGTTCGATCCCAACAGTGAACACTGAAGCTTTCTTT. Translated: CASSSIPTVNTEAFF.